This TCR beta chain is from a study of cytomegalovirus exposure and HLA in healthy donors. Study as a whole: A prior study identified 110 million or so unique TCR beta sequences from about 180 million T cells.

The PCR contained 60 Vbeta and 13 Jbeta primers. Libraries were prepared by immunoSEQ multiplex PCR; TCRdb keeps only in-frame clonotypes and omits some of them. The sample records about 94,000 clones, 50% to 75% being singletons. The CDR3 runs 14 residues. Germline CDR1 reads LGHNA; CDR2 reads YNFKEQ. With V trimmed by 1 base and J by 4 bases, 3 bases remained unmatched. This chain joins TRBV4-2 and TRBJ1-2, with 7 bases aligning to TRBD1. What was sequenced was PBMCs. The receptor's source is a man aged 25 to 40 in good health and CMV-seronegative. The CDR3 DNA reads TGTGCCAGCAGCCAAGGGCGACAGGGCTATGGCTACACCTTC. Protein sequence: CASSQGRQGYGYTF.